This entry lists 9 T cell receptor beta chains sequenced from one sample in a study of T cell responses to AZD1222 COVID-19 vaccine. TCRdb keeps only in-frame clones here, not all; method: immunoSEQ multiplex PCR. The sample includes under 20,000 clones, 81% of them seen just once. Sequenced material: peripheral blood, taken 28 days after the second AZD1222 dose. Receptors originate from an adult who received the AZD1222 COVID-19 vaccine.

This chain joins TRBV4-3 and TRBJ2-1; 9 nucleotides line up with TRBD2. From germline, CDR1 is LGHNA and CDR2 YSLEER. The CDR3 is made up of 18 amino acids. Trimming cost V 0 bases and J 2 bases; bases outside gene matches: 8. The chain's CDR3 is CASSQDVRRGGTYNEQFF. CDR3 nucleotides: TGCGCCAGCAGCCAAGATGTGCGGCGGGGGGGAACCTACAATGAGCAGTTCTTC.

This sequence joins TRBV11-2 and TRBJ1-3; no clear D gene. Germline loops: CDR1 SGHAT, CDR2 FQNNGV. The germline V and J ends were trimmed by 4 bases and 2 bases, with 0 bases remaining between them. This CDR3 has 11 amino acids. CDR3 amino acids: CASSSGNTIYF. CDR3 DNA sequence: TGTGCCAGCAGCTCTGGAAACACCATATATTTT. Full variable domain (rest looked up from reference TRBV11-2 and TRBJ1-3): EAGVAQSPRYKIIEKRQSVAFWCNPISGHATLYWYQQILGQGPKLLIQFQNNGVVDDSQLPKDRFSAERLKGVDSTLKIQPAKLEDSAVYLCASSSGNTIYFGEGSWLTVV.

This chain links TRBV7-3 with TRBJ2-3; 9 bases agree with TRBD2. V lost 5 bases, J lost 3 bases, and 6 bases stayed unmatched. There are 15 residues in the CDR3. Germline CDR1 is SGHTA and CDR2 is FQGTGA. The CDR3 DNA is TGTGCCAGCAGCCAGGGACTAGCTGAGACAGATACGCAGTATTTT. It specifies CASSQGLAETDTQYF.

V and J are TRBV10-3 and TRBJ1-2, with TRBD1 as a possible D gene (6 bases). V lost 8 bases and J 6 bases, leaving 16 bases between the germline ends. This CDR3 has 13 residues. From germline, CDR1 is ENHRY and CDR2 SYGVKD. The CDR3 loop is CAISGQLRDGYTF. The CDR3 coding sequence is TGTGCCATCTCAGGACAGCTGAGAGATGGCTACACCTTC.

The CDR3 spells CASSSGTVNTGELFF. CDR3 DNA: TGCGCCAGCAGCTCCGGGACGGTGAACACCGGGGAGCTGTTTTTT. This chain uses TRBV5-1 with TRBJ2-2; the D call may be TRBD1 or TRBD2 (5 bases each). Germline CDR1 is SGHRS and CDR2 is YFSETQ. This CDR3 is built from 15 residues. With 3 bases removed from V and 1 base from J, the gap between germline ends came to 10 bases.

The rearrangement joins TRBV7-9 to TRBJ1-6; 7 bases match TRBD1. The CDR3 extends over 14 amino acids. With 5 bases clipped from V and 10 bases from J, the junction kept 8 bases outside the gene matches. Germline loops: CDR1 SEHNR, CDR2 FQNEAQ (reference sequence). Here the CDR3 reads CASSLEGGGSPLHF. The DNA of the CDR3 is TGTGCCAGCAGCCTCGAAGGGGGCGGGTCACCCCTCCACTTT.

This clone turned up a few times. The V call is TRBV4-1, the J call TRBJ2-3; TRBD2 agrees at 11 bases. V shed 1 base, J shed 0 bases, and the junction held 9 bases outside the gene matches. Germline V gene data show CDR1 as MGHRA and CDR2 as YSYEKL. This CDR3 is built from 19 residues. The CDR3: CASSQARFLAGGSTDTQYF. The CDR3 DNA reads as TGCGCCAGCAGCCAAGCCCGATTCCTAGCGGGGGGAAGCACAGATACGCAGTATTTT.

This chain uses TRBV7-9 with TRBJ2-7, with TRBD1 matching 11 bases. V lost 4 bases, J lost 4 bases, and 9 bases stayed unmatched. The V gene's germline CDR1 is SEHNR and CDR2 FQNEAQ (reference sequence). The CDR3 loop spans 16 amino acids. The CDR3 nucleotides read TGTGCCAGCAGCTACCGGACAGGGGGCCTATCGTACGAGCAGTACTTC. Translated, it gives CASSYRTGGLSYEQYF.

The V gene is TRBV20-1, the J gene TRBJ1-5; D is unclear. V was pared by 6 bases and J by 4 bases, with 4 bases between. Germline V gene lookup returns CDR1 DFQATT and CDR2 SNEGSKA (reference sequence). CDR3 length equals 10 residues. Here the CDR3 DNA reads TGCAGTGCGGGAAATCAGCCCCAGCATTTT. It yields the protein CSAGNQPQHF.